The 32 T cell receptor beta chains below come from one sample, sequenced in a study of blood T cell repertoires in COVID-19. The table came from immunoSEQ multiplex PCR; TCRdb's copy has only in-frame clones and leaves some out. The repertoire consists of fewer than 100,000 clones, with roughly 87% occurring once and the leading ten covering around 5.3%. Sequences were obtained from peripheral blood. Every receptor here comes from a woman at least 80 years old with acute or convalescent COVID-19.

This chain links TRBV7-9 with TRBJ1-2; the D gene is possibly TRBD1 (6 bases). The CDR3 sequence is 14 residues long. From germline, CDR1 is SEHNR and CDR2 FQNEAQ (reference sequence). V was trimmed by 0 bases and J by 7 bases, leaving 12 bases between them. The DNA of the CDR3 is TGTGCCAGCAGCTTAGCGGGGGCAGGGGTTGGCTACACCTTC. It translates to CASSLAGAGVGYTF.

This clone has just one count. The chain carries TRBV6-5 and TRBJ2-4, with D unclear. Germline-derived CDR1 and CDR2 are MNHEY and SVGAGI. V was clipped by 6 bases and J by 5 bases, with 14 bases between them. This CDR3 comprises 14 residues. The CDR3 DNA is TGTGCCAGCAGGCCCGGTGGAGACCAAAACATTCAGTACTTC. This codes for CASRPGGDQNIQYF.

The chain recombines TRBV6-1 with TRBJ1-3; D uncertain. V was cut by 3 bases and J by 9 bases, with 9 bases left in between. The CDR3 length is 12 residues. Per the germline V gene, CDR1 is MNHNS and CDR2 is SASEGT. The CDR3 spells CASSETRGTIYF. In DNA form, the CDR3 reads TGTGCCAGCAGTGAGACCCGGGGCACCATATATTTT.

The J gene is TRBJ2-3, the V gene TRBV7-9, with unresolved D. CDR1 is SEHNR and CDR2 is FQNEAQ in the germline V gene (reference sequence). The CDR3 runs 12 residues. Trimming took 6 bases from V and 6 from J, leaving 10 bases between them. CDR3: CASRPIGDTQYF. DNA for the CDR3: TGTGCCAGCAGGCCTATCGGGGATACGCAGTATTTT.

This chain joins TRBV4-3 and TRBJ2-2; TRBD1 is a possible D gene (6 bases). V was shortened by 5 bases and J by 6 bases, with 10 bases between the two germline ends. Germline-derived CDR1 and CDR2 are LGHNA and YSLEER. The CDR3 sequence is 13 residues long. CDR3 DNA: TGCGCCAGCAGCGTAACAGGGTCCGGGGAGCTGTTTTTT. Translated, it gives CASSVTGSGELFF.

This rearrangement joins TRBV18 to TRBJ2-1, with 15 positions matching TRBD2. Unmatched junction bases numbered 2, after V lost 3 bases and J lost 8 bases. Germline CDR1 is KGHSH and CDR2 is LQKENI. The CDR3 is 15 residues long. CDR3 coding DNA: TGTGCCAGCTCACCCGGACTAGCGGGGGGGGATGAGCAGTTCTTC. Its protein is CASSPGLAGGDEQFF.

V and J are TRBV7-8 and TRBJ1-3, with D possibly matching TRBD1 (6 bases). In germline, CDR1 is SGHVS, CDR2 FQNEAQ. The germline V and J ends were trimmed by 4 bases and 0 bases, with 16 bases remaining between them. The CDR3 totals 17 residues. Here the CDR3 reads CASSSRQVRSSGNTIYF. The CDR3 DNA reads TGTGCCAGCAGCTCCCGACAGGTTCGAAGCTCTGGAAACACCATATATTTT.

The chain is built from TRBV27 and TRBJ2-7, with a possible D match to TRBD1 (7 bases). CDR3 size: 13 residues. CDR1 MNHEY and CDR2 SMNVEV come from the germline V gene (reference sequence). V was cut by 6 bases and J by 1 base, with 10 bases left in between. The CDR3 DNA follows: TGTGCCAGCAGGCGGGACAGTTCCTACGAGCAGTACTTC. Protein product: CASRRDSSYEQYF.

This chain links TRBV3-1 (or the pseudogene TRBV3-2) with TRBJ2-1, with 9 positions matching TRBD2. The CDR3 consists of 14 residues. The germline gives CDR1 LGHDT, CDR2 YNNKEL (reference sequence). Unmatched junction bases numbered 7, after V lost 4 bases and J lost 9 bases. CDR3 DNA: TGTGCCAGCAGCCGGGCTAGCGGGACTGTTGAGCAGTTCTTC. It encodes CASSRASGTVEQFF.

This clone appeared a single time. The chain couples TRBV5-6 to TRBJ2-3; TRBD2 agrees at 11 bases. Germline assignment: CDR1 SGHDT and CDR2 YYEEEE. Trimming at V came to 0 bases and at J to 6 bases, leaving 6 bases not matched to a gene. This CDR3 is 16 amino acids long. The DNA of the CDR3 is TGTGCCAGCAGCTTGGACGTAGCGGGAGGGAGGGATACGCAGTATTTT. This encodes CASSLDVAGGRDTQYF. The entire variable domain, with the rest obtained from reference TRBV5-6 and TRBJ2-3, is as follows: DAGVTQSPTHLIKTRGQQVTLRCSPKSGHDTVSWYQQALGQGPQFIFQYYEEEERQRGNFPDRFSGHQFPNYSSELNVNALLLGDSALYLCASSLDVAGGRDTQYFGPGTRLTVL.

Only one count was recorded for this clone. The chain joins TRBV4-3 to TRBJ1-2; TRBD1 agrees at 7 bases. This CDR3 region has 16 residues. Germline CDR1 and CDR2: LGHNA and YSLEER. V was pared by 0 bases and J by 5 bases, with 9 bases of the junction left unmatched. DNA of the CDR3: TGCGCCAGCAGCCAAGAGGAAGACAGGGTGGAGTATGGCTACACCTTC. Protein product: CASSQEEDRVEYGYTF.

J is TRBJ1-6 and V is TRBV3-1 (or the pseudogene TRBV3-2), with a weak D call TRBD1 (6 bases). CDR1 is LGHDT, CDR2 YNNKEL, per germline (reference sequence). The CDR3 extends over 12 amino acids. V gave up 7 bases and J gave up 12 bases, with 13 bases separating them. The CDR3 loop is CASNLGGGPLHF. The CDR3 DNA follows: TGTGCCAGCAACTTAGGGGGGGGACCCCTCCACTTT.

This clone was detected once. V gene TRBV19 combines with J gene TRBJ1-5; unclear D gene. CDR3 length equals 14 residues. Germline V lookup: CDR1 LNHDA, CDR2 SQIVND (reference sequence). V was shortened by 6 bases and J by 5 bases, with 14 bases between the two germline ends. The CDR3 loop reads CASREELVDQPQHF. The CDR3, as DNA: TGTGCCAGTAGGGAGGAACTGGTGGATCAGCCCCAGCATTTT.

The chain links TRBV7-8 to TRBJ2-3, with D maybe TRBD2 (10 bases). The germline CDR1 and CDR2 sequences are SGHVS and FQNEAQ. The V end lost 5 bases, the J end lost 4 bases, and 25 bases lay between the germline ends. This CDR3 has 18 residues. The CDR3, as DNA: TGTGCCAGCAGCGCGGGACAGGGACTAGCGCTGTTCGCAGATACGCAGTATTTT. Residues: CASSAGQGLALFADTQYF.

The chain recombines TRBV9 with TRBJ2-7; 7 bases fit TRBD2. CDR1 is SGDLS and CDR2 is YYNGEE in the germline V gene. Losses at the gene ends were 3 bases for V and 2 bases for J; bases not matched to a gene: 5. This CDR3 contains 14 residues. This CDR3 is CASSALAGAYEQYF. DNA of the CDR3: TGTGCCAGCAGCGCGTTGGCGGGGGCCTACGAGCAGTACTTC.

The CDR3 spells CASSLKPGGNEQFF. The CDR3 bases are TGCGCCAGCAGCTTGAAACCGGGAGGAAATGAGCAGTTCTTC. This chain uses TRBV5-1 with TRBJ2-1; 7 bases line up with TRBD2. The junction had 5 bases not matched to a gene; V was cut back by 1 base and J by 7 bases. Germline CDR1 SGHRS, CDR2 YFSETQ. The CDR3 totals 14 residues.

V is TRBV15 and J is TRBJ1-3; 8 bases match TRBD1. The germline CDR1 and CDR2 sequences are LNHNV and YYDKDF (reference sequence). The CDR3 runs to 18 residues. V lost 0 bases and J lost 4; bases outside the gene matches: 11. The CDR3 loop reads CATSREGAQTGVGNTIYF. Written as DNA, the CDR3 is TGTGCCACCAGCAGAGAGGGGGCTCAGACAGGGGTAGGAAACACCATATATTTT.

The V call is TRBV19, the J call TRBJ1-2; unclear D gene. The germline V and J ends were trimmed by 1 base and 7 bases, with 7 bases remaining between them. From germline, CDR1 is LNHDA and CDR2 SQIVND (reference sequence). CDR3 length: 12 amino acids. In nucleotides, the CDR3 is TGTGCCAGTAGTATAGTCCCAGGTGGCTACACCTTC. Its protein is CASSIVPGGYTF.

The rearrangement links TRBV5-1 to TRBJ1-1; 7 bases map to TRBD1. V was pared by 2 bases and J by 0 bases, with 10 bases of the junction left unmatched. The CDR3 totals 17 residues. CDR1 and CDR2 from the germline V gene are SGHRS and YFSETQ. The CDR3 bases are TGCGCCAGCAGCTTACCCGGGACAGCGACCATGAACACTGAAGCTTTCTTT. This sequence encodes CASSLPGTATMNTEAFF.

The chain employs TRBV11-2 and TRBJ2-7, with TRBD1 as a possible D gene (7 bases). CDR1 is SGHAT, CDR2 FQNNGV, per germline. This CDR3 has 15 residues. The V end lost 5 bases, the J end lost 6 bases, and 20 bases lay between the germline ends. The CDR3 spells CASSIITGEVGEQYF. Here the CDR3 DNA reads TGTGCCAGCAGCATAATTACAGGGGAGGTAGGCGAGCAGTACTTC.

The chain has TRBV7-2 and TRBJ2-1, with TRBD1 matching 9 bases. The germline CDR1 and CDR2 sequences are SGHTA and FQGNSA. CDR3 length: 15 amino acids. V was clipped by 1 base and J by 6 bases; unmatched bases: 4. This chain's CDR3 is CASSLGGQGFNEQFF. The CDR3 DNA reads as TGTGCCAGCAGCTTAGGGGGACAGGGATTCAATGAGCAGTTCTTC. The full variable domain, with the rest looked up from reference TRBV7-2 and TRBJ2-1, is GAGVSQSPSNKVTEKGKDVELRCDPISGHTALYWYRQSLGQGLEFLIYFQGNSAPDKSGLPSDRFSAERTGGSVSTLTIQRTQQEDSAVYLCASSLGGQGFNEQFFGPGTRLTVL.

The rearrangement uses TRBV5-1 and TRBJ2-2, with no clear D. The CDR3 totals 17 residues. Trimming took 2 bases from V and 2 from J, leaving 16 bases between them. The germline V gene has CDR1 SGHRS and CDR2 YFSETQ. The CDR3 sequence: CASSFSGSPPNTGELFF. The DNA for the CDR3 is TGCGCCAGCAGCTTCTCTGGCTCCCCGCCCAACACCGGGGAGCTGTTTTTT.

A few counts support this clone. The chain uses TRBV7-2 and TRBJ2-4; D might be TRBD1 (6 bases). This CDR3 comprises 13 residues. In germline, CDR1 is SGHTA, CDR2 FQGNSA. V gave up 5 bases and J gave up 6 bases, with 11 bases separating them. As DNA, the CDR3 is TGTGCCAGCAGCCTGAGGGGGAGAAACATTCAGTACTTC. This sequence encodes CASSLRGRNIQYF. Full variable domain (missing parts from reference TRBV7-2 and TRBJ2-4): GAGVSQSPSNKVTEKGKDVELRCDPISGHTALYWYRQSLGQGLEFLIYFQGNSAPDKSGLPSDRFSAERTGGSVSTLTIQRTQQEDSAVYLCASSLRGRNIQYFGAGTRLSVL.

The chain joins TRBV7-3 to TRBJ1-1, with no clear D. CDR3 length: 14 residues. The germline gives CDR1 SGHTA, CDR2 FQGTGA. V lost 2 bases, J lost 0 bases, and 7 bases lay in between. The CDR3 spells CASSLYSLNTEAFF. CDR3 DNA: TGTGCCAGCAGCTTATACAGCTTGAACACTGAAGCTTTCTTT.

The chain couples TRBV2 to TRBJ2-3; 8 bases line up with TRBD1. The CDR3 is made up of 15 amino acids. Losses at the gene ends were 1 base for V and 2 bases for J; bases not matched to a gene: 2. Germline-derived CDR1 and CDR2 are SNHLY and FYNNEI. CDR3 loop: CASSEDRGVTDTQYF. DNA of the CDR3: TGTGCCAGCAGTGAAGACAGGGGGGTCACAGATACGCAGTATTTT.

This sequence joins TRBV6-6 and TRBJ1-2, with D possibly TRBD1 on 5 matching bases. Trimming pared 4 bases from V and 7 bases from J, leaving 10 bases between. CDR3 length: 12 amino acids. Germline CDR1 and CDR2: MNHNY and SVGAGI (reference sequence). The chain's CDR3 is CASSSGAGGYTF. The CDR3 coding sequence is TGTGCCAGCAGTTCTGGGGCTGGTGGCTACACCTTC.

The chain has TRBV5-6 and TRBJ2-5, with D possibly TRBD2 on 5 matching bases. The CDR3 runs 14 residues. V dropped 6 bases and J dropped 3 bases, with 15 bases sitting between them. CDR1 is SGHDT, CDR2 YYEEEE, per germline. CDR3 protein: CASTFGLGKETQYF. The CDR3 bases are TGTGCCAGCACCTTCGGACTGGGAAAAGAGACCCAGTACTTC.

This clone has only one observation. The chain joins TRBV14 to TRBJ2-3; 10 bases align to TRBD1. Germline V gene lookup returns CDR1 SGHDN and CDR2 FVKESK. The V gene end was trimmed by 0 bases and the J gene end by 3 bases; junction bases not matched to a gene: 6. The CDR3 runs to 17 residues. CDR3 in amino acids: CASSQDPPGQGTDTQYF. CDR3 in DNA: TGTGCCAGCAGCCAAGATCCCCCGGGACAGGGGACAGATACGCAGTATTTT.

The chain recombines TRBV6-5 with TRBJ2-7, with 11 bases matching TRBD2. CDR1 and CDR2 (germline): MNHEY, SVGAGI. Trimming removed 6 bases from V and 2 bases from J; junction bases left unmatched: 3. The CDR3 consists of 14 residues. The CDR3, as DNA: TGTGCCAGCAGCAGGGGACTAGCGGCCTACGAGCAGTACTTC. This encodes CASSRGLAAYEQYF.

The CDR3 DNA reads TGCGCCAGCAGTGGGACAGGGGCCGGGGAGGAGACCCAGTACTTC. Protein: CASSGTGAGEETQYF. The J gene is TRBJ2-5, the V gene TRBV10-1; 9 bases agree with TRBD1. V lost 4 bases and J lost 5; bases outside the gene matches: 8. CDR1 is WNHNN and CDR2 is SYGVQD in the germline V gene (reference sequence). The CDR3 loop spans 15 amino acids.

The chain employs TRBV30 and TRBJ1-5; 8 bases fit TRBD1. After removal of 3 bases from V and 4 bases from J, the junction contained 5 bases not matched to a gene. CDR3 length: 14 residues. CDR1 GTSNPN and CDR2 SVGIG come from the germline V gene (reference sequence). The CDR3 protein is CAWSPDRGNQPQHF. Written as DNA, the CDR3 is TGTGCCTGGAGCCCCGACAGGGGTAATCAGCCCCAGCATTTT.

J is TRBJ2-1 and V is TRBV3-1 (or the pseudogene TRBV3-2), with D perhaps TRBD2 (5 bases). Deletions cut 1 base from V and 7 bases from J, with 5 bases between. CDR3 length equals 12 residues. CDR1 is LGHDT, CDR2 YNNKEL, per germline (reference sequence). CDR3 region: CASSQAGNEQFF. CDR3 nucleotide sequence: TGTGCCAGCAGCCAAGCGGGGAATGAGCAGTTCTTC.